This T cell receptor beta chain was sequenced during a study of PD-L1 blockade in urothelial cancer. Study background: Most patients, twenty-five of 29, were males with bladder-origin cancer. Researchers found blood samples held a median of 141,255 T cells.

CDR1 and CDR2 (germline): SGHRS, YFSETQ. Trimming removed 4 bases from V and 0 bases from J; junction bases left unmatched: 5. CDR3 length equals 15 residues. Sequencing used immunoSEQ multiplex PCR; TCRdb keeps in-frame clones, though not all of them. The data contain about 30,000 clones, about 87% of them singletons. The specimen comprised PBMCs, sampled around atezolizumab (anti-PD-L1) treatment. The chain carries TRBV5-1 and TRBJ2-5, with TRBD1 matching 8 bases. The source is a man between 45 and 60 years old with urothelial cancer. Here the CDR3 reads CASSQDRAYQETQYF. The CDR3 nucleotides read TGCGCCAGCAGCCAGGACAGGGCCTACCAAGAGACCCAGTACTTC. The whole variable domain, filled in from reference TRBV5-1 and TRBJ2-5, reads KAGVTQTPRYLIKTRGQQVTLSCSPISGHRSVSWYQQTPGQGLQFLFEYFSETQRNKGNFPGRFSGRQFSNSRSEMNVSTLELGDSALYLCASSQDRAYQETQYFGPGTRLLVL.